The source of this T cell receptor (beta chain) is a study of T cell responses to AZD1222 COVID-19 vaccine. Study-wide background: Timing groups of about 4 and about 12 weeks for second doses were pooled.

Produced via immunoSEQ multiplex PCR; TCRdb's table is partial and in-frame only. The sample holds approximately 140,000 clones, about 92% seen once. Study-wide results and caveats: Variant regions that are unmutated are reportedly the target of nearly half of spike-specific TCRs.

A note on this clone: The antigen is not known.

The sequences come from peripheral blood, collected on day 0 of AZD1222 vaccination. The origin of this receptor is an adult in good health.

The DNA for the CDR3 is TGCGCCAGCAGCTTGGGGTCGACTAGCGGGAGTTCCGAGCAGTTCTTC. Encoded protein: CASSLGSTSGSSEQFF. The genes are TRBV5-1 and TRBJ2-1; 12 nucleotides agree with TRBD2. This CDR3 comprises 16 residues. The junction had 8 bases not matched to a gene; V was cut back by 0 bases and J by 10 bases. The germline gives CDR1 SGHRS, CDR2 YFSETQ.